This TCR beta chain was identified during a study of T cell responses to AZD1222 COVID-19 vaccine. Study-level points and caveats: Reportedly, nearly half the spike-specific TCRs target unmutated variant regions. At baseline, just five to seven AZD1222 recipients tested seropositive. Sampling that yielded the repertoires occurred only after the peak T cell response. Vaccine-related CD4 TCRs covered spike, predominating at 160-218 and 743-854.

The protocol was immunoSEQ multiplex PCR, while the TCRdb copy is restricted to in-frame clones and leaves out a portion. Seen here are over 140,000 clones, roughly 92% observed once, and the top ten hold 3% to 4%. For this clone: Its cognate antigen is unknown.

J gave up 2 bases and V 0 bases, and 5 bases lay outside the gene matches. The CDR3 consists of 16 residues. Germline V lookup: CDR1 MNHNS, CDR2 SASEGT. The TCR comes from an adult who received the AZD1222 COVID-19 vaccine. The sample consisted of peripheral blood, taken 28 days after the second AZD1222 dose. This chain uses TRBV6-1 with TRBJ2-7; TRBD1 matches at 9 bases. The CDR3 bases are TGTGCCAGCAGTGAAGCCACACAGGGGGCAGCCTACGAGCAGTACTTC. It translates to CASSEATQGAAYEQYF.